This TCR beta chain was identified in a study of PD-L1 blockade in urothelial cancer. At the level of the study: The researchers analyzed blood 3 weeks (second dose) and 6 weeks after treatment start. Counts from blood samples showed a median of 141,255 T cells. Notes on the study in general: Where pretreatment blood TCR clonality fell below the median, better survival was predicted.

For this clone: Its antigen is still unknown.

The sample's time point: pretreatment peripheral blood. Urothelial carcinoma, locally advanced or metastatic, affected the patients. The V gene's germline CDR1 is SGHRS and CDR2 YFSETQ. The CDR3 spans 13 residues. The germline V and J ends were trimmed by 0 bases and 4 bases, with 5 bases remaining between them. Repertoires were generated with immunoSEQ multiplex PCR, while TCRdb's copy carries only in-frame clones and drops some. The sample lists tens of thousands of clones, nearly 90% occurring once. The source was PBMCs, collected around atezolizumab (anti-PD-L1) treatment. The receptor's source is a man aged 55 to 70 with urothelial cancer. The rearrangement uses TRBV5-1 and TRBJ2-1; D not certain. The CDR3 protein is CASSLDGYNEQFF. CDR3 nucleotide sequence: TGCGCCAGCAGCTTGGACGGTTACAATGAGCAGTTCTTC.